The clone carrying this T cell receptor beta chain was observed a few times. Antigen: not known. The CDR3 contains 12 residues. Trimming shortened V by 7 bases and J by 12 bases, and 21 bases separated the two germline ends. Germline values: CDR1 SQVTM, CDR2 ANQGSEA. This sample is drawn from a study of beta chain features in type 1 diabetes. Broader study findings: TCRB CDR3s from Type 1 diabetes patients were moderately but significantly shorter in all four CD4+ subsets.

TCRB transcripts that were expressed got sequenced, as all of the isolated RNA had been reverse transcribed. TCRdb's copy holds only in-frame clones and misses some; the assay was immunoSEQ multiplex PCR. The sample has 310,000 or so clones, around 16% seen once; the top ten hold less than 0.02%. The chain has TRBV29-1 and TRBJ2-5; D is possibly TRBD2 (5 bases). Sequenced input: naive CD4+ T cells from blood. The TCR comes from a man between 18 and 29 years old with type 1 diabetes. This CDR3 is CSGGMTVGEKYF. DNA for the CDR3: TGCAGCGGTGGGATGACCGTCGGGGAGAAGTACTTC.